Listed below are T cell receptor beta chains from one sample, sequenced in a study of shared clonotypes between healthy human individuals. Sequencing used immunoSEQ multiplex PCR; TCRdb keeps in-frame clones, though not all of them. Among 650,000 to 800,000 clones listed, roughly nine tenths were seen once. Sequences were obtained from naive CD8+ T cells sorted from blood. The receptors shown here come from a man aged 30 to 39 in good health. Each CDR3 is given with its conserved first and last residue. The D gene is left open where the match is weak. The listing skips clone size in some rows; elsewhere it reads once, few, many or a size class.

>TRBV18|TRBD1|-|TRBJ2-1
TGTGCCAGCTCACCCCGGGACAGGGGGCGAAGTGAGCAGTTCTTC
CASSPRDRGRSEQFF
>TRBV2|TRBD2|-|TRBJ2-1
TGTGCCAGCGGTGGGGCTAGCGGGGAGACCCAGACCTACAATGAGCAGTTCTTC
CASGGASGETQTYNEQFF
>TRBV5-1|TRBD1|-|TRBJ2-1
TGCGCCAGCAGCCCTGGACAGGGGGTCTACAATGAGCAGTTCTTC
CASSPGQGVYNEQFF
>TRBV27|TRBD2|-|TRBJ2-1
TGTGCCAGCAGTTTAGGCGGGAGCCCGGGGAATGAGCAGTTCTTC
CASSLGGSPGNEQFF
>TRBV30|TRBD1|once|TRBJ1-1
TGTGCCTGGATTCCGGACAGGGGACCTAACACTGAAGCTTTCTTT
CAWIPDRGPNTEAFF
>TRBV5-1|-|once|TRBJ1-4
TGCGCCAGCAGCTTGGGGACATCCTACCGGACGGGTGCAACTAATGAAAAACTGTTTTTT
CASSLGTSYRTGATNEKLFF
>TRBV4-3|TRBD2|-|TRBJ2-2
TGCGCCAGCAGCCAAGATACTAGCGGGAGGCCGAGCACCGGGGAGCTGTTTTTT
CASSQDTSGRPSTGELFF
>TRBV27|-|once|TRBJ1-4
TGTGCCAGCAGTTTCCTCCCGGGGGGGGAGGGTAATGAAAAACTGTTTTTT
CASSFLPGGEGNEKLFF
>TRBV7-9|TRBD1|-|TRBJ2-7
TGTGCCAGCAGCTCATGGAGGGACAGGGGAATAGGCGAGCAGTACTTC
CASSSWRDRGIGEQYF
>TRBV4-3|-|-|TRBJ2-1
TGCGCCAGCAGTCTTAAAGGGCACAATGAGCAGTTCTTC
CASSLKGHNEQFF
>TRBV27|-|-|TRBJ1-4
TGTGCCAGCAGCTACACCCACGGGGGGGAAAAACTGTTTTTT
CASSYTHGGEKLFF
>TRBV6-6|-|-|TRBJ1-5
TGTGCCAGCAGCTATATTGACCGGGCGGGCAATCAGCCCCAGCATTTT
CASSYIDRAGNQPQHF
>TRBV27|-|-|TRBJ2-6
TGTGCCAGCAGTCCCGGTTCAGGGGCCAACGTCCTGACTTTC
CASSPGSGANVLTF
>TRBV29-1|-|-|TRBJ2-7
TGCAGCGCACAGGACTACGAGCAGTACTTC
CSAQDYEQYF
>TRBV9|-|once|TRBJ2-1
TGTGCCAGCAGCGTAGCTACGAGCGGAATTTACAATGAGCAGTTCTTC
CASSVATSGIYNEQFF
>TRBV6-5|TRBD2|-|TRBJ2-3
TGTGCCAGCAGTTCAGGACTAGAAACGCAGTATTTT
CASSSGLETQYF
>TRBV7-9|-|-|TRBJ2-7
TGTGCCAGCAGCCCGGGGTCCCGAGGGGAGCAGTACTTC
CASSPGSRGEQYF
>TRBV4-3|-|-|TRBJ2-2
TGCGCCAGCAGCCAAGATTGGTCGGGCCCCGGGGAGCTGTTTTTT
CASSQDWSGPGELFF
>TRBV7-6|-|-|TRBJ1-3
TGTGCCAGCAGCTTATGGGGGGCGGGCGGAAACACCATATATTTT
CASSLWGAGGNTIYF
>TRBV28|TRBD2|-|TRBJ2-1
TGTGCCAGCAGTTTCTTATCGGGTCTAGCGGGAGGGAGCTCCTACAATGAGCAGTTCTTC
CASSFLSGLAGGSSYNEQFF
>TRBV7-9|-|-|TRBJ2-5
TGTGCCAGCTTACGATTGGAGACCGTAGATGGGGAGACCCAGTACTTC
CASLRLETVDGETQYF
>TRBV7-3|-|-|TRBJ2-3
TGTGCCAGCAGCCCCCACGGGCGGGACACAGATACGCAGTATTTT
CASSPHGRDTDTQYF
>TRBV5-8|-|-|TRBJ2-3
TGTGCCAGCAGCTTGGATACGGGTGAGGTTGCAGATACGCAGTATTTT
CASSLDTGEVADTQYF
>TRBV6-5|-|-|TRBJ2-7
TGTGCCAGCAGGGGACTGGGGTACGAGCAGTACTTC
CASRGLGYEQYF
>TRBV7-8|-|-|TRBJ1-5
TGTGCCAGCAGCCCAGGACCTACTAATCAGCCCCAGCATTTT
CASSPGPTNQPQHF
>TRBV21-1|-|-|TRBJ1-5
TGTGCCAGCAGCAATGGGCAGGAGCCTAGCCCGAATAGCAATCAGCCCCAGCATTTT
CASSNGQEPSPNSNQPQHF
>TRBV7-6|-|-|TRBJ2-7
TGTGCCAGCAGCTTAAGGGGAAATGCCTACGAGCAGTACTTC
CASSLRGNAYEQYF
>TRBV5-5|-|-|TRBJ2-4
TGTGCCAGCAGCTTTAGCCGACTCGACATTCAGTACTTC
CASSFSRLDIQYF
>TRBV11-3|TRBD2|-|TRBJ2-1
TGTGCCAGCAGCCCAGCTAGGAGTGGCGGGAGGTTCTTC
CASSPARSGGRFF
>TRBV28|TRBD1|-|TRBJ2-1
TGTGCCAGCAGGATCGCCGGGACAGATTACAATGAGCAGTTCTTC
CASRIAGTDYNEQFF
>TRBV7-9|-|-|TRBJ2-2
TGTGCCAGCACCGACATCTCCCGCGCCGGGGAGCTGTTTTTT
CASTDISRAGELFF
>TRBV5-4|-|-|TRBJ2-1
TGTGCCAGCAGCTCGGACACATCCTACAATGAGCAGTTCTTC
CASSSDTSYNEQFF
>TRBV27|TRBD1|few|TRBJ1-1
TGTGCCAGCTCAGGGGGCACTGAAGCTTTCTTT
CASSGGTEAFF
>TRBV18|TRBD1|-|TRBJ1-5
TGTGCCAGCTCCCTTGGACAGGGGTCAGGACAGCCCCAGCATTTT
CASSLGQGSGQPQHF
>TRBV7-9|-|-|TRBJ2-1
TGTGCCAGCAGCTCCGAGCGGCACTCCTACAATGAGCAGTTCTTC
CASSSERHSYNEQFF
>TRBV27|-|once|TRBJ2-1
TGTGCCAGCAGTGCAGACCCAACGTCCTACAATGAGCAGTTCTTC
CASSADPTSYNEQFF
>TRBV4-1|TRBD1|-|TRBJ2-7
TGCGCCAGCAGCCAAGACCCCGACAGGGGGTGGTACGAGCAGTACTTC
CASSQDPDRGWYEQYF
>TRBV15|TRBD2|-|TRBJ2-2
TGTGCCACCAGTGAGACTAGCGGGAGATCCGGGGAGCTGTTTTTT
CATSETSGRSGELFF
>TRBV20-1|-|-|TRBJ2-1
TGCAGTGCTAACTCATTAAATGAGCAGTTCTTC
CSANSLNEQFF
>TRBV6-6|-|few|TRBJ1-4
TGTGCCAGCAGTTGGGCCTCCGGGGAAAAACTGTTTTTT
CASSWASGEKLFF
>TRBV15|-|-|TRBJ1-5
TGTGCCACCAGCCTCACGCGGGGGTTGGGTCAGCCCCAGCATTTT
CATSLTRGLGQPQHF
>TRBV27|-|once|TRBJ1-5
TGTGCCAGCAGTTTATCGGTCGGGAAACCTAATCAGCCCCAGCATTTT
CASSLSVGKPNQPQHF
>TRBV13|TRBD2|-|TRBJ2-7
TGTGCCAGCAGCATTATCGGGACTAGCGGTTCCTACGAGCAGTACTTC
CASSIIGTSGSYEQYF
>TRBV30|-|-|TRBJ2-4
TGTGCCTGGAGTGTAACAGGGGGGGATGGCATTCAGTACTTC
CAWSVTGGDGIQYF
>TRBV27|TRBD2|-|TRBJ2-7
TGTGCCAGCAGCCTCGGGGGGAACTACGAGCAGTACTTC
CASSLGGNYEQYF
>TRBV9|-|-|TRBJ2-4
TGTGCCAGCAGCGTCGCCGCCGACAGGCTTAGCATTCAGTACTTC
CASSVAADRLSIQYF
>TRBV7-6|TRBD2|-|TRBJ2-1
TGTGCCAGCAGCCAATTCCTAGCGGGATCCTACAATGAGCAGTTCTTC
CASSQFLAGSYNEQFF
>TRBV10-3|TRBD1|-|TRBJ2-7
TGTGCCATCAGGGGCGACAGGGATCCCTACGAGCAGTACTTC
CAIRGDRDPYEQYF
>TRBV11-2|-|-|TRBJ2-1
TGTGCCAGCAGCTTGGGGGAGTTTGGCCATGAGCAGTTCTTC
CASSLGEFGHEQFF
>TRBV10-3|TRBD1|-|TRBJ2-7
TGTGCCACCAATCTCGGGACAGATTTTTACGAGCAGTACTTC
CATNLGTDFYEQYF
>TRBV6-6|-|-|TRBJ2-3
TGTGCCAGCAGTTACATCGGAGGGACCGCAGATACGCAGTATTTT
CASSYIGGTADTQYF